Sequencing of this TCR beta chain was carried out in a study of blood T cell repertoires in COVID-19. Study-wide background: Sample material is recorded as cDNA or gDNA derived from T cells, B-cell-depleted T cells, or PBMCs.

The CDR3 has 15 residues. From germline, CDR1 is SGHDN and CDR2 FVKESK. Trimming shortened V by 0 bases and J by 5 bases, and 11 bases separated the two germline ends. Methods used by the authors: Counts of nucleated cells, estimated from reference gene primer amplification, were obtained. Profiling relied on immunoSEQ multiplex PCR, and the TCRdb table lists in-frame clones only, not all of them. V and J calls and clone size are those listed in that table; D and trimming were worked out from the DNA. The sample lists around 250,000 clones, less than 90% occurring once. Source material: peripheral blood. This chain connects TRBV14 to TRBJ2-1, with D perhaps matching TRBD1 (5 bases). This TCR was recovered from a man aged 55-75 years with acute or convalescent COVID-19. The CDR3: CASSQETVGDNEQFF. CDR3 bases: TGTGCCAGCAGCCAAGAGACTGTAGGGGACAATGAGCAGTTCTTC.